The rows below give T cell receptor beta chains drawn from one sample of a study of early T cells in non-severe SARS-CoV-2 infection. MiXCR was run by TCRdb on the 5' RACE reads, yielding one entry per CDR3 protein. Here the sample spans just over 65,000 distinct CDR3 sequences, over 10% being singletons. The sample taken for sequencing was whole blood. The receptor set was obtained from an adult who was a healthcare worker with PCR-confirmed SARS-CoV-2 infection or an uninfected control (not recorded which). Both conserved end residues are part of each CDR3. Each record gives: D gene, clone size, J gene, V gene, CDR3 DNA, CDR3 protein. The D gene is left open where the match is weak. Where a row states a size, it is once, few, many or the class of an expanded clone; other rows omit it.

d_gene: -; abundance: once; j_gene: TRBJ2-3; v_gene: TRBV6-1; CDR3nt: TGTGCCACTGACTCCGGGACCGGAGATACGCAGTATTTT; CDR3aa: CATDSGTGDTQYF
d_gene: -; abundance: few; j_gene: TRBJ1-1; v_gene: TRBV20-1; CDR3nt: TGCAGTGCTCGACACCCCTTGAACACTGAAGCTTTCTTT; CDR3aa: CSARHPLNTEAFF
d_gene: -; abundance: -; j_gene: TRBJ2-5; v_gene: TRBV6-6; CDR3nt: TGTGCCAGCAGGTCGGGAGAGACCCAGTACTTC; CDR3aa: CASRSGETQYF
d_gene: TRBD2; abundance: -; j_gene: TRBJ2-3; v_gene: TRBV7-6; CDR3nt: TGTGCCAGCAGCTTAGGTGGAGCGGGAGCGGGGACAGATACGCAGTATTTT; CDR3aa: CASSLGGAGAGTDTQYF
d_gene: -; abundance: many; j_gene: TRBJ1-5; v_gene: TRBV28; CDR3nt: TGTGCCAGCAATTGGGGGGATCAGCCCCAGCATTTT; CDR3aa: CASNWGDQPQHF
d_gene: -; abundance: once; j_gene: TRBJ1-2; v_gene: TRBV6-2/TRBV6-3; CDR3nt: TGTGCCAGCAGTTACCAGGATATCTATGGCTACACCTTC; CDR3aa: CASSYQDIYGYTF
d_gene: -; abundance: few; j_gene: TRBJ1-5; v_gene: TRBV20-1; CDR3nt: TGCAGTGCTAGAGTGAATAGCAATCAGCCCCAGCATTTT; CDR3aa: CSARVNSNQPQHF
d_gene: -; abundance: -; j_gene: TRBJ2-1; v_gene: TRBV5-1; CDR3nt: TGCGCCAGCGAGGCAGACTCCTACAATGAGCAGTTCTTC; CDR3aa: CASEADSYNEQFF
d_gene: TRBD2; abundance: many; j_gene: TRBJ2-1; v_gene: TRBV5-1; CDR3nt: TGCGCCAGCAGCTTGGGACTAGCGGGAGGGCAGAGTAATGAGCAGTTCTTC; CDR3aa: CASSLGLAGGQSNEQFF
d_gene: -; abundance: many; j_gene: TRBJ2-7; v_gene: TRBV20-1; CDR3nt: TGCAGTGCTAGATCCAACATGAATCAGGGGCAGTACTTC; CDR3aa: CSARSNMNQGQYF
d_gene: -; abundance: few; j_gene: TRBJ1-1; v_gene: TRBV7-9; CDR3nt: TGTGCCAGCAGCCCATCAAACCTTGGAAGGGCCTTGAACACTGAAGCTTTCTTT; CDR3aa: CASSPSNLGRALNTEAFF
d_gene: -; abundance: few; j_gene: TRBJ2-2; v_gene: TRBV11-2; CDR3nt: TGTGCCAGCAGATGGTCGCCGTTTTACACCGGGGAGCTGTTTTTT; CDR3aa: CASRWSPFYTGELFF
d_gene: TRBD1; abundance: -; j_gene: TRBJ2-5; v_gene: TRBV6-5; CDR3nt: TGTGCCAGCAGTTATGACAGGGTAGAGACCCAGTACTTC; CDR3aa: CASSYDRVETQYF
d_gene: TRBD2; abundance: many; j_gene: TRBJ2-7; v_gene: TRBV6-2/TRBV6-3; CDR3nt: TGTGCCACCGGGACTAGCGGCTACGAGCAGTACTTC; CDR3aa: CATGTSGYEQYF
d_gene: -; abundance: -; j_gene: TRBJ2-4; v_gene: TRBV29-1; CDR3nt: TGCAGCTTCCGAGGGGGAAACATTCAGTACTTC; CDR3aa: CSFRGGNIQYF
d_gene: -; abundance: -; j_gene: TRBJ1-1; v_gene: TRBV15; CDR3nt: TGTGCCACCAGCAGAGAGAGGAGGCTAGGAGGGGGCACTGAAGCTTTCTTT; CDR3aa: CATSRERRLGGGTEAFF
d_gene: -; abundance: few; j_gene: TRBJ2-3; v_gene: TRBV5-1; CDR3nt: TGCGCCAGCAGCCCCGGAGGAGTCAGCACAGATACGCAGTATTTT; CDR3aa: CASSPGGVSTDTQYF
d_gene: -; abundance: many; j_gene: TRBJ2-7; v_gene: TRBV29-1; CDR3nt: TGCAGCGGGGGGCAATCCCCCTACGAGCAGTACTTC; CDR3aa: CSGGQSPYEQYF
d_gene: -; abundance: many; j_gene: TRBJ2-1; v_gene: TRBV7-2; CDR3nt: TGTGCCAGCAGCCCTTGGTCCAGCGGAAGCCCGCAGTTCTTC; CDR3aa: CASSPWSSGSPQFF
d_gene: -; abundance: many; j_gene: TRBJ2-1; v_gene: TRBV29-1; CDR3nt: TGCAGCCATCGTGGGGTGAATCCCTACAATGAGCAGTTCTTC; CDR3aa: CSHRGVNPYNEQFF
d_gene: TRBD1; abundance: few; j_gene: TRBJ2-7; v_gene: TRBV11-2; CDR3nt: TGTGCCAGCAGTTCGGGACAGGGGACCTACGAGCAGTACTTC; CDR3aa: CASSSGQGTYEQYF
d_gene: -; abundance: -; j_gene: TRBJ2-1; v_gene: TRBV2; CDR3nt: TGTGCCAGCAAGATAGGGCTTAGGAGCTCCTACAAAGAGCAGTTCTTC; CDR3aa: CASKIGLRSSYKEQFF
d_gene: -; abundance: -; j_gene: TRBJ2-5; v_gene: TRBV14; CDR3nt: TGTGCCAGCAGCCCCCTGGGGCGCAGACAAGAGACCCAGTACTTC; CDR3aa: CASSPLGRRQETQYF
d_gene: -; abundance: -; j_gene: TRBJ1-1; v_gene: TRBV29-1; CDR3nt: TGCAGCGTTCTAGGGGACACTGAAGCTTTCTTT; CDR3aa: CSVLGDTEAFF
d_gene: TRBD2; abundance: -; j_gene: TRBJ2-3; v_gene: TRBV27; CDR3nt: TGTGCCAGCAGTACCGCCGGGACTAGCGGGAGTACAAATACGCAGTATTTT; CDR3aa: CASSTAGTSGSTNTQYF
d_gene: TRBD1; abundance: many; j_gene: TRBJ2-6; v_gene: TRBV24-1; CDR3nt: TGTGCCACCAGTGCCACAGGGGCTGGGGCCAACGTCCTGACTTTC; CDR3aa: CATSATGAGANVLTF
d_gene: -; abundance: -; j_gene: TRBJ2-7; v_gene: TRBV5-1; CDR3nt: TGCGCCAGCAGCTTGGGGGGGACGAACGAGCAGTACTTC; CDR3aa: CASSLGGTNEQYF
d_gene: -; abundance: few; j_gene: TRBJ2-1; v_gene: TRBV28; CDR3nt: TGTGCCAGCAGCTTAATCGGAAAGGGATCCTACAATGAGCAGTTCTTC; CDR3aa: CASSLIGKGSYNEQFF
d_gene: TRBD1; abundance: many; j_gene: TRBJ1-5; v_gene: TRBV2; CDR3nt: TGTGCCAGCACAGGGGGCACGAGGCAGCCCCAGCATTTT; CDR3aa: CASTGGTRQPQHF
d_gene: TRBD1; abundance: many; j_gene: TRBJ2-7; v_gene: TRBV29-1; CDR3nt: TGCAGCGCTAAGCCGGGACAGGGGGCATACGAGCAGTACTTC; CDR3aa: CSAKPGQGAYEQYF
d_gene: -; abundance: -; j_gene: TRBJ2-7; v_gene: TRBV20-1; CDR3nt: TGCAGTGCTCCCGAGTGGCGGGTCTACTCCTACGAGCAGTACTTC; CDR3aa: CSAPEWRVYSYEQYF
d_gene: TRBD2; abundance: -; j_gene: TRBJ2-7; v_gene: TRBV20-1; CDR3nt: TGCAGTGCTAGTACACTAGCGGGAAGCTCCTACGAGCAGTACTTC; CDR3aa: CSASTLAGSSYEQYF
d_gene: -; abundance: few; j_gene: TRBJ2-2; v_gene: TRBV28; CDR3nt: TGTGCCAGCAGACACTTCACCGGGGAGCTGTTTTTT; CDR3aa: CASRHFTGELFF
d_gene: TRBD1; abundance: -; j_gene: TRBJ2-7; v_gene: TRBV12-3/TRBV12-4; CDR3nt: TGTGCCAGCAGTTTATGGGACAGGGGATACGAGCAGTACTTC; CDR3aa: CASSLWDRGYEQYF
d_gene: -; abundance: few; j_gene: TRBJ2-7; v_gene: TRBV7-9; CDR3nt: TGTGCCAGCAGCCTACGGTCGAGCTCCTACGAGCAGTACTTC; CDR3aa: CASSLRSSSYEQYF
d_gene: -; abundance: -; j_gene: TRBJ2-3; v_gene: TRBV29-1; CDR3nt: TGCAGCGTCGGGGGCACAGATACGCAGTATTTT; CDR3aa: CSVGGTDTQYF
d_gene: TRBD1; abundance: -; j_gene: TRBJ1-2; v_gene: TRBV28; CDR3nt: TGTGCCAGCAGTTCCCCGGACAGGGGGCTTGGCTACACCTTC; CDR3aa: CASSSPDRGLGYTF
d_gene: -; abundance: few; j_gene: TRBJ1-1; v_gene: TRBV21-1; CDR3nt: TGTGCCAGCAGCAAAAAAGGGGGCTCTGAAGCTTTCTTT; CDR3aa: CASSKKGGSEAFF
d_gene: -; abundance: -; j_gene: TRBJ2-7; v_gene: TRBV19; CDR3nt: TGTGCCAGTAGTATGCAGCTGTCTTACGAGCAGTACTTC; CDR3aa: CASSMQLSYEQYF
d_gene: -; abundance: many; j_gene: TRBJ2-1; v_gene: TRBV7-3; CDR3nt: TGTGCCAGCAGCCCTCGGACGGCAACCTACAATGAGCAGTTCTTC; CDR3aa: CASSPRTATYNEQFF
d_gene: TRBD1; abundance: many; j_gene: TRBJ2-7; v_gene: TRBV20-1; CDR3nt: TGCAGTGCAACCCCGGGACAGTCCACCTACGAGCAGTACTTC; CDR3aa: CSATPGQSTYEQYF
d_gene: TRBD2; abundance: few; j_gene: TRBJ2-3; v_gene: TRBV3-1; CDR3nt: TGTGCCAGCAGCCAGATTCTAGCGGGAGGTCTAGATACGCAGTATTTT; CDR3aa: CASSQILAGGLDTQYF
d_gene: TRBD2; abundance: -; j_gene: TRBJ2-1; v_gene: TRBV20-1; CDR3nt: TGCAGTGCTAGAAGGCCTAGCGGGAGGAGCAATGAGCAGTTCTTC; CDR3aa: CSARRPSGRSNEQFF
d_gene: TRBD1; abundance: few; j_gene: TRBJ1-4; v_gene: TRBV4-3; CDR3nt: TGCGCCAGCAGTGTAAGGGGGCAGGAAAAACTGTTTTTT; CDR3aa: CASSVRGQEKLFF
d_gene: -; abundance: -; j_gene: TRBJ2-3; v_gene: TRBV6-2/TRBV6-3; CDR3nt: TGTGCCAGCAGTTACCCGGACACAGATACGCAGTATTTT; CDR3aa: CASSYPDTDTQYF
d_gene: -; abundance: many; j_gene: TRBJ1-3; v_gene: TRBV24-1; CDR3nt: TGTGCCACCAGTGAGTCCGAAGGAAACACCATATATTTT; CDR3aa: CATSESEGNTIYF
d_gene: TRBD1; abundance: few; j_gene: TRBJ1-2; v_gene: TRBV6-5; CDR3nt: TGTGCCAGCAGTTACTCGACAGGGGGTGAAAACTATGGCTACACCTTC; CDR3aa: CASSYSTGGENYGYTF
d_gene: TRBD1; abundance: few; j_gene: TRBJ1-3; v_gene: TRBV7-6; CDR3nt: TGTGCCAGCAGCTTAGCGGGACAGGGCTTAACAAACACCATATATTTT; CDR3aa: CASSLAGQGLTNTIYF
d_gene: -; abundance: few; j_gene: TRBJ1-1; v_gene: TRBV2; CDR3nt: TGTGCCAGCGGCCAGGGGAGAAACACTGAAGCTTTCTTT; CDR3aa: CASGQGRNTEAFF
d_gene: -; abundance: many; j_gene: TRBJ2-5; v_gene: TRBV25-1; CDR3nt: TGTGCCAGCAGTGGATGGACACCCCAAGAGACCCAGTACTTC; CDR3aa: CASSGWTPQETQYF
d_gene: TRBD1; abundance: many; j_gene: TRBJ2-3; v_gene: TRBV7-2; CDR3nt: TGTGCCAGCAGATCGGACAGGGGGCGGACAGATACGCAGTATTTT; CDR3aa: CASRSDRGRTDTQYF
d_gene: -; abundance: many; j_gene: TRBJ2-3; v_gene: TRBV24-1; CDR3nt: TGTGCCACCAGTAAAGGTGGCAGCCGAGATACGCAGTATTTT; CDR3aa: CATSKGGSRDTQYF
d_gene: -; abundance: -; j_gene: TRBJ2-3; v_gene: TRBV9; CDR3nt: TGTGCCAGCAGCGTGGAAGCGGTCCCTAGCACAGATACGCAGTATTTT; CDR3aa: CASSVEAVPSTDTQYF
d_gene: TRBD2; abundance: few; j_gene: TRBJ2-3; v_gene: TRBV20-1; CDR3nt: TGCAGTGCTAGAAGTCCGGGACTAGCGGTTACAGATACGCAGTATTTT; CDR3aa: CSARSPGLAVTDTQYF
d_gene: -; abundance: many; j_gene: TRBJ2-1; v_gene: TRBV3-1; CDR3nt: TGTGCCAGCAGCCAATCAGGGGTACACAATGAGCAGTTCTTC; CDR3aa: CASSQSGVHNEQFF
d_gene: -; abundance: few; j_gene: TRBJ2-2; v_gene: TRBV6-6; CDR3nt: TGTGCCAGCAGGCCCCCCCAGGGAATCGGGGAGCTGTTTTTT; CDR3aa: CASRPPQGIGELFF
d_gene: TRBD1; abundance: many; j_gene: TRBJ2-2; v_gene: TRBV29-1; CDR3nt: TGCAGCGCTGGGACAGGGGTGACAGCCGGGGAGCTGTTTTTT; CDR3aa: CSAGTGVTAGELFF
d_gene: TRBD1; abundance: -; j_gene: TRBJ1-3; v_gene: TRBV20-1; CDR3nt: TGCAGTGCTATTGCCGGGACAGGGACTGAAAACACCATATATTTT; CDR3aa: CSAIAGTGTENTIYF
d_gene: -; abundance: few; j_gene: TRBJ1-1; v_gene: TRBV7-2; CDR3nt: TGTGCCAGCAGCTTATGGACAGAGAACACTGAAGCTTTCTTT; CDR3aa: CASSLWTENTEAFF